These T cell receptor beta chains were read from a single sample in a study of OX40 agonist ivuxolimab in advanced cancers. The assay was immunoSEQ multiplex PCR, and TCRdb's table has in-frame clones only and misses some. The data show 36,000 or so clones, about 77% seen once. Sequences were derived from CD4+ or CD8+ T cells sorted from blood, sampled in a trial of the OX40 agonist ivuxolimab. The source of these receptors is an adult with an advanced solid tumor such as melanoma, head and neck, liver or kidney cancer. Each CDR3 is given with its conserved first and last residue. The order of the fields is V gene, clone size, CDR3 length, D gene, J gene, CDR3 protein, CDR3 DNA. D genes are given only for firm matches. Only part of the rows carry a size: once, few, many, or a class if the clone is expanded.

TRBV6-5	-	13	-	TRBJ2-7	CASSYGHSYEQYF	TGTGCCAGCAGTTACGGACACTCCTACGAGCAGTACTTC
TRBV14	-	13	-	TRBJ1-2	CASSQGASYGYTF	TGTGCCAGCAGCCAGGGAGCGAGCTATGGCTACACCTTC
TRBV6-6	-	15	TRBD1	TRBJ1-5	CASSYLTGANQPQHF	TGTGCCAGCAGTTATTTAACAGGGGCTAATCAGCCCCAGCATTTT
TRBV5-6	-	12	-	TRBJ2-7	CASSGDGEEQYF	TGTGCCAGCAGCGGTGATGGGGAGGAGCAGTACTTC
TRBV28	-	14	TRBD2	TRBJ2-7	CASTTAGGNYEQYF	TGTGCCAGCACGACGGCGGGAGGAAACTACGAGCAGTACTTC
TRBV2	-	16	-	TRBJ2-2	CASSDVSPGRTGELFF	TGTGCCAGCAGTGATGTCTCGCCAGGGAGAACCGGGGAGCTGTTTTTT
TRBV2	-	14	TRBD1	TRBJ1-3	CASSLQGPWDTIYF	TGTGCCAGCAGTTTACAGGGGCCTTGGGACACCATATATTTT
TRBV28	-	15	-	TRBJ1-5	CASSPGRGRNQPQHF	TGTGCCAGCAGTCCCGGACGGGGTAGGAATCAGCCCCAGCATTTT
TRBV27	-	15	-	TRBJ2-3	CASSTPRLATDTQYF	TGTGCCAGCAGTACCCCCCGGCTAGCGACAGATACGCAGTATTTT
TRBV2	once	14	TRBD1	TRBJ1-6	CASSERDRASPLHF	TGTGCCAGCAGTGAGAGGGACAGGGCTTCACCCCTCCACTTT
TRBV30	-	12	-	TRBJ2-4	CAWSGSGNIQYF	TGTGCCTGGAGTGGTTCGGGGAACATTCAGTACTTC
TRBV28	-	14	-	TRBJ2-3	CASSLDAGTDTQYF	TGTGCCAGCAGTTTAGACGCGGGCACAGATACGCAGTATTTT
TRBV5-1	-	15	TRBD2	TRBJ2-1	CASSLRTSGDNEQFF	TGCGCCAGCAGCTTGCGGACTAGCGGTGACAATGAGCAGTTCTTC
TRBV7-9	-	17	TRBD1	TRBJ2-6	CASSRRDSSPGANVLTF	TGTGCCAGCAGCCGCCGGGACAGCAGCCCTGGGGCCAACGTCCTGACTTTC
TRBV7-6	-	14	-	TRBJ2-5	CASTEGPNGETQYF	TGTGCCAGCACCGAGGGCCCGAACGGGGAGACCCAGTACTTC
TRBV5-6	-	14	TRBD1	TRBJ2-7	CASSRQGQVSEQYF	TGTGCCAGCAGCCGACAGGGACAAGTCTCCGAGCAGTACTTC
TRBV7-6	-	14	-	TRBJ1-1	CASSLEGFNTEAFF	TGTGCCAGCAGCTTGGAAGGGTTTAACACTGAAGCTTTCTTT
TRBV7-8	-	19	TRBD2	TRBJ2-7	CASSLDRRLAGGTTYEQYF	TGTGCCAGCAGCTTAGATCGGCGGCTAGCGGGCGGAACCACCTACGAGCAGTACTTC
TRBV29-1	-	10	-	TRBJ2-3	CSVFTDTQYF	TGCAGCGTCTTCACAGATACGCAGTATTTT
TRBV7-9	-	12	-	TRBJ2-7	CASSPHQYEQYF	TGTGCCAGCAGCCCACACCAGTACGAGCAGTACTTC
TRBV30	-	15	-	TRBJ2-7	CAWSPGAATSYEQYF	TGTGCCTGGAGTCCCGGGGCGGCAACCTCCTACGAGCAGTACTTC
TRBV10-2	-	16	-	TRBJ2-3	CASSEGTGHSTDTQYF	TGCGCCAGCAGTGAGGGGACGGGACACAGCACAGATACGCAGTATTTT
TRBV5-1	medium-sized	13	-	TRBJ2-7	CASSLDVGWEQYF	TGCGCCAGCAGCTTGGACGTCGGTTGGGAGCAGTACTTC
TRBV7-9	medium-sized	15	-	TRBJ2-1	CASSSFFSPYNEQFF	TGTGCCAGCAGCTCCTTTTTCTCGCCCTACAATGAGCAGTTCTTC
TRBV4-1	-	15	-	TRBJ2-7	CASSQGTDLSYEQYF	TGCGCCAGCAGCCAAGGGACAGACCTCTCCTACGAGCAGTACTTC
TRBV28	-	16	-	TRBJ1-2	CASSSSTDFINYGYTF	-
TRBV28	many	15	-	TRBJ1-1	CASSLTAIMNTEAFF	TGTGCCAGCAGTTTAACCGCCATCATGAACACTGAAGCTTTCTTT
TRBV19	-	14	-	TRBJ1-2	CATQAAQGVYGYTF	TGTGCCACCCAAGCGGCACAGGGAGTCTATGGCTACACCTTC
TRBV7-8	-	13	-	TRBJ1-1	CASSLVGNTEAFF	TGTGCCAGCAGCTTAGTTGGGAACACTGAAGCTTTCTTT
TRBV7-9	-	17	TRBD2	TRBJ2-3	CASSLRTSGGDTDTQYF	TGTGCCAGCAGCTTAAGGACTAGCGGGGGGGACACAGATACGCAGTATTTT
TRBV27	-	13	-	TRBJ1-1	CASSLTRNTEAFF	TGTGCCAGCAGTTTAACCAGGAACACTGAAGCTTTCTTT
TRBV4-1	-	14	-	TRBJ1-5	CASSLARGNQPQHF	TGCGCCAGCAGCCTGGCGAGGGGCAATCAGCCCCAGCATTTT
TRBV7-9	-	17	-	TRBJ2-5	CASSLGPNRDLQETQYF	TGTGCCAGCAGCTTAGGACCCAACAGGGACCTCCAAGAGACCCAGTACTTC
TRBV9	-	16	TRBD1	TRBJ2-7	CASSVEVNPGQHEQYF	TGTGCCAGCAGCGTAGAAGTCAACCCGGGACAGCACGAGCAGTACTTC
TRBV28	-	13	-	TRBJ2-7	CASSFPETYEQYF	TGTGCCAGCAGTTTCCCGGAAACCTACGAGCAGTACTTC
TRBV11-2	-	15	TRBD2	TRBJ2-7	CASSFLPSGGYEQYF	TGTGCCAGCAGCTTCCTACCTAGCGGGGGCTACGAGCAGTACTTC
TRBV2	few	12	-	TRBJ1-2	CASSEANRGYTF	TGTGCCAGCAGTGAAGCCAATAGAGGCTACACCTTC
TRBV7-9	-	12	-	TRBJ1-5	CASSLENQPQHF	TGTGCCAGCAGCTTAGAAAATCAGCCCCAGCATTTT
TRBV6-1	-	14	TRBD1	TRBJ2-7	CASNRDRGLYEQYF	TGTGCCAGCAACCGGGACAGGGGCCTCTACGAGCAGTACTTC
TRBV13	once	14	TRBD1	TRBJ2-7	CASSFGQGVNEQYF	TGTGCCAGCAGCTTCGGACAGGGGGTCAACGAGCAGTACTTC
TRBV6-1	-	12	-	TRBJ2-2	CASSHVDGELFF	TGTGCCAGCAGTCACGTTGACGGGGAGCTGTTTTTT
TRBV7-6	once	20	-	TRBJ2-3	CASSPRSSGELGLNTDTQYF	TGTGCCAGCAGCCCCCGTAGTAGCGGAGAATTAGGACTAAACACAGATACGCAGTATTTT
TRBV6-5	-	13	TRBD1	TRBJ2-7	CASSGTGRDEQYF	TGTGCCAGCAGCGGGACAGGGAGAGATGAGCAGTACTTC
TRBV7-6	-	13	-	TRBJ2-7	CASSLETHYEQYF	TGTGCCAGCAGCTTAGAGACACACTACGAGCAGTACTTC
TRBV6-1	few	15	TRBD2	TRBJ2-7	CASSRKREAPVEQYF	TGTGCCAGCAGCCGCAAGCGGGAGGCCCCTGTCGAGCAGTACTTC
TRBV4-3	-	13	-	TRBJ1-1	CASSHGVNTEAFF	TGCGCCAGCAGCCACGGTGTGAACACTGAAGCTTTCTTT
TRBV7-8	-	12	-	TRBJ2-1	CASSLGGSEQFF	TGTGCCAGCAGCTTAGGGGGGAGTGAGCAGTTCTTC
TRBV6-1	-	13	-	TRBJ2-7	CASSEGRPYEQYF	TGTGCCAGCAGTGAAGGAAGGCCCTACGAGCAGTACTTC
TRBV6-1	-	16	-	TRBJ2-7	CASSEAADSLTYEQYF	TGTGCCAGCAGTGAAGCTGCGGACAGTCTGACCTACGAGCAGTACTTC
TRBV4-1	-	14	-	TRBJ2-7	CASSQERGTNEQYF	TGCGCCAGCAGCCAAGAAAGGGGGACGAACGAGCAGTACTTC
TRBV11-2	-	15	TRBD2	TRBJ2-7	CASSPQASGTYEQYF	TGTGCCAGCAGCCCCCAGGCTAGCGGCACCTACGAGCAGTACTTC
TRBV23-1	-	14	-	TRBJ1-2	CASPAGADNYGYTF	TGCGCCAGCCCCGCGGGGGCCGATAACTATGGCTACACCTTC
TRBV7-2	-	16	TRBD1	TRBJ1-5	CASSGGTVYSNQPQHF	TGTGCCAGCAGCGGGGGGACAGTTTATAGCAATCAGCCCCAGCATTTT
TRBV19	-	15	-	TRBJ1-5	CASSIGGDGSQPQHF	TGTGCCAGTAGTATAGGGGGGGACGGTTCTCAGCCCCAGCATTTT
TRBV6-4	-	17	-	TRBJ1-4	CASSDPTPRERKGKLFF	TGTGCCAGCAGTGACCCGACCCCCCGGGAGCGTAAGGGAAAACTGTTTTTT
TRBV4-1	-	19	TRBD2	TRBJ2-1	CASSRQVGLAGTFYNEQFF	TGCGCCAGCAGCCGTCAGGTGGGACTAGCGGGTACTTTCTACAATGAGCAGTTCTTC
TRBV5-4	-	14	-	TRBJ2-5	CASSFNGRVETQYF	TGTGCCAGCAGCTTTAATGGCAGGGTTGAGACCCAGTACTTC
TRBV6-6	-	16	-	TRBJ2-3	CASSYWGESGADTQYF	TGTGCCAGCAGTTACTGGGGGGAAAGTGGCGCAGATACGCAGTATTTT
TRBV11-2	-	11	-	TRBJ2-7	CASSDSYEQYF	TGTGCCAGCAGCGACTCCTACGAGCAGTACTTC
TRBV5-4	-	14	TRBD2	TRBJ2-7	CASSLRTSGSEQYF	TGTGCCAGCAGCTTGAGGACTAGCGGGAGCGAGCAGTACTTC